This T cell receptor (beta chain) is drawn from a study of cytomegalovirus exposure and HLA in healthy donors. Study in general: Findings of an earlier analysis included about 100 million unique TCR beta sequences from 180 million or so T cells. Study outcomes and limitations: A list of around 160 TCR beta chains associated with cytomegalovirus was given. Most TCR sequences were rare, but some public TCRs occurred in many donors.

Donors sampled were nominally healthy, though unrecorded immune exposures were likely. PCR was performed using 60 Vbeta and 13 Jbeta primers. The repertoire was sequenced with immunoSEQ multiplex PCR; TCRdb's copy has only in-frame clones and lacks some. Here the sample spans 100,000 or so clones, about 81% being singletons. To note about this clone: Its target is not known.

This CDR3 region has 12 residues. V was trimmed by 0 bases and J by 7 bases, leaving 4 bases between them. Per the germline V gene, CDR1 is MNHNS and CDR2 is SASEGT. The TCR sequence derives from a man younger than 45 in good health and CMV-seronegative. The chain couples TRBV6-1 to TRBJ2-1; no clear D gene. The sequenced sample consisted of PBMCs. DNA of the CDR3: TGTGCCAGCAGTGAAGCCCAGAATGAGCAGTTCTTC. This codes for CASSEAQNEQFF.